Below, one T cell receptor beta chain is given with its context. Antigen: not known. This record belongs to a study of identifying expanded T cells in peripheral blood. V was trimmed by 5 bases and J by 1 base, leaving 7 bases between them. The CDR3 totals 13 residues. Germline V lookup: CDR1 LNHDA, CDR2 SQIVND (reference sequence). Healthy donors had no documented immune events, such as infections, while sampled. Generated by immunoSEQ multiplex PCR, the TCRdb table keeps only in-frame clones and is missing some. The data show about 97,000 clones, 70% to 90% seen once. Whole-study results and caveats: Over about two and four weeks, about 16.4 and 19 clones changed, versus around 1.1 between replicates. Variance in clone template counts between approximately 2-week samples significantly increased with total template count across all healthy donors.

The sequence was collected from a person aged 18-70 years in good health. V usage is TRBV19 and J usage is TRBJ2-3, with unresolved D. The sample comprised blood. CDR3 sequence: CASSLYGTDTQYF. The DNA for the CDR3 is TGTGCCAGTAGTCTTTACGGCACAGATACGCAGTATTTT.